Shown below are 15 T cell receptor beta chains from a single sample sequenced in a study of blood T cells in healthy people across ages. A second PCR, run for about 6 to 11 cycles, used a sample-barcoded 5' primer plus a J-beta primer mix. TCRdb redid the calling of the 5' RACE reads with MiXCR, one entry per CDR3 protein. This sample has some 750,000 distinct CDR3 sequences; 22% occur once, and the top ten carry around 21%. The sequenced sample was blood. These receptors all stem from a man between 65 and 85 years old in good health.

This clonotype was seen a handful of times. The chain couples TRBV12-3 or TRBV12-4 to TRBJ2-1, with 10 nucleotides matching TRBD1. The J call is in doubt because the DNA end fits TRBJ2-7 better. The CDR3 consists of 14 residues. The CDR3, as DNA: TGTGCCAGCAGTTTTGGGGACAGGGGCGTCGAGCAGTACTTC. Its protein product is CASSFGDRGVEQYF.

This clonotype was found a few times. V and J are TRBV6-6 and TRBJ1-1; tentative D call: TRBD1 (5 bases). The CDR3 covers 13 residues. Germline loops: CDR1 MNHNY, CDR2 SVGAGI (reference sequence). The V end lost 2 bases, the J end lost 2 bases, and 6 bases lay between the germline ends. CDR3 in amino acids: CASSYDSNTEAFF. CDR3 bases: TGTGCCAGCAGTTACGACAGTAACACTGAAGCTTTCTTT.

This clonotype was seen more than once but under ten times. The chain employs TRBV12-3 or TRBV12-4 and TRBJ2-1, with D uncertain. Trimming pared 5 bases from V and 3 bases from J, leaving 17 bases between. There are 16 residues in the CDR3. CDR3 DNA: TGTGCCAGCAGTGGCCTCGGGCGAAATGGCTACAATGAGCAGTTCTTC. It yields the protein CASSGLGRNGYNEQFF.

The V gene is TRBV18, the J gene TRBJ2-1, with 9 bases that match TRBD2. This CDR3 is built from 14 residues. With 10 bases clipped from V and 4 bases from J, the junction kept 8 bases outside the gene matches. Germline V gene data show CDR1 as KGHSH and CDR2 as LQKENI. This chain's CDR3 is CATGDSGSYNEQFF. The CDR3 DNA follows: TGTGCCACGGGGGATAGCGGGAGTTACAATGAGCAGTTCTTC.

The rearrangement uses TRBV6-6 and TRBJ1-1; 9 bases fit TRBD1. The V gene's germline CDR1 is MNHNY and CDR2 SVGAGI (reference sequence). The CDR3 has 14 residues. J was trimmed by 6 bases and V by 6 bases; bases with no gene match: 8. The CDR3 spells CASRRGQGGPEAFF. The CDR3, as DNA: TGTGCCAGCAGGAGGGGACAGGGAGGTCCTGAAGCTTTCTTT.

The rearrangement links TRBV20-1 to TRBJ1-2, with 7 bases fitting TRBD1. The CDR3 contains 12 residues. Germline CDR1 is DFQATT and CDR2 is SNEGSKA (reference sequence). The ends lost 6 bases at V and 4 bases at J; junction bases unmatched: 5. CDR3 sequence reads: CSARTGVYGYTF. For the CDR3, the DNA is TGCAGTGCCAGAACAGGGGTCTATGGCTACACCTTC.

This clonotype came up once. The chain employs TRBV5-6 and TRBJ2-2; D is possibly TRBD1 or TRBD2 (5 bases each). The ends were cut back, 2 bases at V and 1 base at J, with 12 bases in the middle. Germline CDR1 is SGHDT and CDR2 is YYEEEE. This CDR3 spans 16 amino acids. As DNA, the CDR3 is TGTGCCAGCAGCTTAGGGTCAGGGAGGAACACCGGGGAGCTGTTTTTT. This translates into CASSLGSGRNTGELFF.

The CDR3 spells CSVGPGYEQYF. The DNA of the CDR3 is TGCAGCGTTGGTCCAGGGTACGAGCAGTACTTC. The chain couples TRBV29-1 to TRBJ2-5; tentatively, D is TRBD1 (5 bases). Judging by the DNA end, TRBJ2-7 fits better; the J call may be wrong. The germline V gene encodes CDR1 SQVTM and CDR2 ANQGSEA. The CDR3 is made up of 11 amino acids.

This clonotype appeared many times. The gene calls are TRBV3-1 and TRBJ2-7; 9 bases match TRBD1. This CDR3 comprises 14 residues. Germline values: CDR1 LGHDT, CDR2 YNNKEL (reference sequence). Trimming took 4 bases from V and 2 from J; bases not matched to a gene: 3. CDR3 bases: TGTGCCAGCAGCCGAGGGACAGGGACCTACGAGCAGTACTTC. The encoded protein is CASSRGTGTYEQYF.

In its sample, this clonotype was seen a few times. This chain connects TRBV7-2 to TRBJ1-2; D gene uncertain. Germline CDR1 and CDR2: SGHTA and FQGNSA. Trimming shortened V by 2 bases and J by 4 bases, and 11 bases separated the two germline ends. There are 14 residues in the CDR3. CDR3 region: CASSLTSVRYGYTF. CDR3 bases: TGTGCCAGCAGCTTAACTAGCGTCCGCTATGGCTACACCTTC.

Here the CDR3 DNA reads TGTGGGAGCTCACAGGGAGGGCAAACGGTCTTCGAGCAGTACGTC. Its translation is CGSSQGGQTVFEQYV. The chain links TRBV18 to TRBJ2-7, with D tentatively TRBD2 (7 bases). CDR1 is KGHSH, CDR2 LQKENI, per germline. CDR3 size: 15 residues.

This clonotype was recorded a few times. The chain employs TRBV7-8 and TRBJ1-2; D perhaps matches TRBD1 (5 bases). CDR1 and CDR2 from the germline V gene are SGHVS and FQNEAQ. V shed 2 bases and J shed 2 bases, with 12 bases lying between them. This CDR3 is 15 amino acids long. The CDR3 bases are TGTGCCAGCAGCTTAAATCAGGGCGCCAACTATGGCTACACCTTC. The encoded protein is CASSLNQGANYGYTF.

This clonotype came up a few times. The chain recombines TRBV28 with TRBJ1-1; 8 bases map to TRBD1. The CDR3 covers 16 residues. Per germline, CDR1 MDHEN and CDR2 SYDVKM. V lost 2 bases to trimming and J lost 5 bases; unmatched junction nucleotides: 10. CDR3 loop: CASSLAFQGAGTEAFF. For the CDR3, the DNA is TGTGCCAGCAGTTTAGCCTTCCAGGGGGCAGGGACTGAAGCTTTCTTT.

The chain links TRBV4-2 to TRBJ2-5; perhaps TRBD1 as D (5 bases). The J call may be faulty, since TRBJ2-7 better matches the DNA end. The CDR3 has 15 residues. Per germline, CDR1 LGHNA and CDR2 YNFKEQ. The CDR3 sequence: CASSPADRTSYEQYF. In nucleotides, the CDR3 is TGTGCCAGCAGCCCTGCCGACAGAACCTCCTACGAGCAGTACTTC.

This clonotype was seen just once. The chain combines TRBV4-3 with TRBJ2-5; 8 bases are a match to TRBD2. The J call could be wrong; TRBJ2-1 is a better fit for the DNA end. Germline V CDR1 and CDR2: LGHNA, YSLEER. This CDR3 comprises 12 residues. CDR3 amino acids: CASSQLGGVQFF. CDR3 in DNA: TGCGCCAGCAGCCAGCTCGGGGGGGTGCAGTTCTTC.